Here is one T cell receptor beta chain with its context. Its target is unknown. Clones were read by immunoSEQ multiplex PCR, and TCRdb kept only the in-frame ones, dropping some. Counted here are about 40,000 clones, about 87% occurring once; the ten biggest clones make up roughly 9%. Each of the patients experienced relapse following autologous stem cell transplantation, and their brentuximab vedotin exposure differed. Classification of best responses gave complete response, partial response or progressive disease. The entry originates in a study of PD-1 blockade in classical Hodgkin lymphoma. The study, taken as a whole, reports: TCR diversity rose significantly by C4D1 in CD4+ but not CD8+ cells. Complete responders' diversity at baseline resembled that of newly diagnosed patients. In newly diagnosed patients, baseline TCR diversity was reportedly below that of healthy donors.

The germline CDR1 and CDR2 sequences are LGHNA and YSLEER. The CDR3 contains 15 residues. With 2 bases clipped from V and 3 bases from J, the junction kept 5 bases outside the gene matches. The sequenced sample was peripheral blood mononuclear cells (PBMCs), obtained at baseline. The source of this sequence is a human donor with classical Hodgkin lymphoma. The chain couples TRBV4-3 to TRBJ2-5; 8 bases line up with TRBD2. The CDR3 spells CASSQIPGREETQYF. The CDR3 DNA reads as TGCGCCAGCAGCCAAATACCCGGGAGGGAAGAGACCCAGTACTTC.